The TCR beta chain under discussion was sequenced for a study of cytomegalovirus exposure and HLA in healthy donors (TCRdb year 2017). At the level of the whole study: An earlier analysis of some 600 of the donors reported 276 Gb of sequence data and around 120 million unique TCR beta sequences obtained from around 180 million T cells. An early release that covered fewer than 750 HLA-typed donors contained approximately 300 gigabases of sequencing data and 75 million to 100 million unique TCR sequences. Of the roughly 400 genotyped donors, over 70% fell in the genetic ancestry cluster associated with self-reported Caucasian donors. The aim of the study was to test whether cataloging public T cell receptors could identify signatures of past pathogen exposure. The study used immunosequencing to profile the T cell repertoires of approximately 650 subjects and linked those repertoires to cytomegalovirus serostatus. Along with the approximately 620-subject first cohort, a separate validation cohort of over 90 different subjects was used. To predict cytomegalovirus infection status, the study brought together high-throughput TCR immunosequencing, statistical association of individual TCRs with disease status, and machine learning. A later analysis re-examined previously published TCR beta repertoires from more than 600 donors and added high-resolution HLA genotyping to investigate patterns of TCR occurrence. Rather than using new phenotypic data, the later analysis identified candidate immune exposures from TCR beta sequences and from how often those sequences occurred across donors. An earlier analysis of around 640 of the donors used high-throughput TCR beta sequencing to judge whether each TCR beta V gene segment behaved as functional or pseudogenic. Donor age, sex, ethnicity and CMV serostatus were compiled alongside the repertoire data. In a later genetic analysis, genome-wide SNP genotypes for 398 of the 666 donors were used, and that subset was treated as a discovery cohort. All discovery cohort repertoires had been generated using a single sequencing platform. HLA typing included class I and class II loci at four-digit resolution. The number of typed donors differed by locus: about 629-630 for A, B, C, DRB1 and DQB1; approximately 530 for DQA1; about 600 for DPA1; and roughly 470 for DPB1. Because of strong linkage in the cohort, a few DR-DQ haplotypes were treated as single units for association and clustering. On average, roughly 250,000 unique TCR beta nucleotide sequences were sequenced per donor among roughly 430 genotyped donors of the cohort, with approximately 18% of those sequences being non-productive.

The library came from the immunoSEQ multiplex PCR assay. For the multiplex PCR, a mixture combining 60 forward primers for TCR Vbeta segments and 13 reverse primers for TCR Jbeta segments was used. The CDR3 region of rearranged TCR beta genes was amplified from genomic DNA with a multiplex PCR assay. The amplified TCR beta libraries were sequenced on the Illumina HiSeq System as 87-base-pair reads. As for the original processing: A later analysis tallied some 79 million unique TCR beta chains across the 666 repertoires, and around 10 million of those chains were shared by two or more donors. Raw reads were error-corrected and collapsed into unique sequences by a nearest-neighbor algorithm in which closely related sequences were merged to remove PCR and sequencing errors. To assign V, D and J gene segments, CDR3 sequences were aligned to IMGT reference sequences. For a sequence to be retained, a match of at least six nucleotides to both a V gene segment and a J gene segment was required. A rearrangement counted as productive if the CDR3 had no stop codons and remained in frame with V and J, and every other rearrangement counted as non-productive. Following IMGT convention, CDR3 was defined as the stretch from the second conserved V-encoded cysteine to the conserved J-encoded phenylalanine. The earlier analysis of more than 450 of the donors excluded sequences that lacked an unambiguous match to a single V gene segment. In an earlier analysis of 587 of the donors, V segments were called functional above 56.7% productive rearrangements and were called segregating when the between-donor standard deviation exceeded 5%. A statistical classification framework was developed to diagnose cytomegalovirus status using the catalog of TCR beta chain sequences. In a later analysis, V and J genes were assigned by comparing TCR nucleotide sequences against IMGT/GENE-DB human TR gene sequences. In a later analysis, CDR3 sequences and most-parsimonious VDJ recombination scenarios were assigned using the TCRdist pipeline. In a later analysis, each TCR beta chain was defined by its CDR3 amino acid sequence together with its V-gene family, and reads without a unique V-gene family were excluded. As a way to deal with suspected cross-contamination and a sequencing artifact, a later analysis dropped hundreds of nucleotide sequences that were highly shared and had low generation probability. In a later analysis, a clonal expansion index was calculated for each public chain from normalized within-repertoire ranks of inferred template counts. In a later analysis, generation probabilities were computed with a VDJ recombination model fitted to out-of-frame rearrangements, and the resulting probabilities were checked against IGoR. In a later analysis, hypergeometric tests were used to score TCR-TCR, TCR-HLA and TCR-CMV co-occurrence, with a repertoire-size bias correction applied to TCR pairs. In a later analysis, false discovery rates were estimated by permuting HLA or CMV assignments 20 times. A later analysis grouped co-occurring TCRs with DBSCAN, adding TCRdist sequence similarity when clustering within HLA-allele-positive subsets. Repertoires with fewer than 30,000 or more than 120,000 public chains were left out of co-occurrence clustering, as were five repertoires with anomalous nucleotide sharing. This is the immuneACCESS table as TCRdb keeps it, with only in-frame sequences that have V and J called. A part of the clones is gone; compared with another copy, unresolved V genes explain less than half, and the rest is unexplained. That table is the source of V, J and clone size, and D and trimming were worked out from the DNA. The table for this sample records around 75,000 clones. The leading ten clones occupy approximately 5% of the sample.

Counted from cysteine to phenylalanine, this CDR3 has 16 amino acids. Solely the CDR3 DNA is kept, with 48 bases framed from the first base. As encoded in the germline V gene, CDR1 is LGHNA while CDR2 is YNFKEQ. Ends trimmed: V by 0 bases, J by 5 bases; bases unmatched to a gene: 9. Here is what the overall study found, with its caveats: Strong co-occurrence of HLA alleles, especially DR and DQ, made assigning TCR associations to individual alleles difficult. Cytomegalovirus status was reported to be diagnosed by the classifier with high specificity and sensitivity in both the original and validation cohorts. The 87-base-pair reads could not distinguish some IMGT-functional V segments, including TRBV6-2 and TRBV6-3, so those segments were excluded. A further reported finding was that TCR beta sequences accurately predicted the HLA-A and HLA-B alleles for most subjects in the first cohort. HLA typing was unavailable for some donors at each locus, so association tests used only the typed subset. While some public TCRs were present in many individuals, most TCR sequences turned up only very rarely across donors. Compared with the approximately 710-donor mean, donors in an Asian-associated ancestry cluster had fewer N-insertions in productive TCRs, according to a later genetic analysis. Compared with equally common non-associated chains, HLA-associated TCR beta chains in a later analysis were more clonally expanded and had lower generation probabilities. According to a later analysis, parvovirus B19, influenza, CMV and Epstein-Barr virus appeared linked to several top co-occurrence clusters. In an earlier analysis of fewer than 700 of the donors, most TCR beta V segments appeared in productive rearrangements about 90% or about 30% of the time, broadly matching IMGT annotations. A later analysis found that TCR association rates varied across HLA loci, with DRB1 alleles showing the most associated TCRs and HLA-C alleles the fewest. A later analysis associated 15,000 to 20,000 TCR beta sequences with specific HLA alleles at a false discovery rate of 0.05. Sequencing depth was assumed to be roughly uniform across donors in the presence/absence analyses, though that assumption may not hold. CMV serostatus was the only immune exposure information available for the cohort. The sequencing pipeline was judged likely to have produced a cluster of highly shared sequence variants as a technical artifact. In a later analysis, most CMV-associated TCR beta chains were found to appear HLA-restricted, with HLA associations seemingly driven largely by CMV exposure. In this cohort, only TCR beta chains were sequenced, and detectable features were limited by the absence of alpha or paired-chain data. It was suggested by the authors that the approach could potentially be generalized to other disease states and immunological phenotypes. In vitro tests confirmed that a few of the cytomegalovirus-associated TCR beta chains recognize cytomegalovirus antigens. Because counts were too low, some 16 rarely observed V segments, including chromosome 9 orphons, were excluded from the earlier analysis of several hundred of the donors. Correlated functional status among segregating V segments might reflect linkage disequilibrium, but an unknown experimental factor could not be ruled out. In a later genetic analysis, a missense DCLRE1C variant was associated with V-gene and J-gene trimming of TCR beta chains, and the association was replicated in an independent cohort. A total of 150 or so TCR beta chains were listed by the study as associated with cytomegalovirus.

The cohort consisted of 670 or so healthy bone marrow donors. Cohort members were all nominally healthy when sampled, although unrecorded immune exposures were likely present. The donor tested CMV seronegative and was one of the 352 seronegative cohort members. Each donor provided a peripheral blood sample, and peripheral blood mononuclear cells were used for TCR beta sequencing. Genomic DNA extraction from the blood cell samples was performed with the Qiagen DNeasy Blood Extraction Kit. Of note for this clone: The target of this receptor is not known.

The sequenced sample was PBMCs. The receptor was isolated from a man in his forties in good health and CMV-seronegative. This chain is built from TRBV4-2 and TRBJ1-2; TRBD1 matches 7 bases in the middle. In nucleotide form, the sequence is TGTGCCAGCAGCCAAGATAGTGGCAGGGGGATTTATGGCTACACCTTC. Translated, this is CASSQDSGRGIYGYTF.